This is a list of T cell receptor beta chains from one sample in a study of CD4+ T cells in melanoma. Sequencing used immunoSEQ multiplex PCR; TCRdb keeps in-frame clones, though not all of them. The data show about 50,000 clones, roughly nine tenths seen once. Sequencing was carried out using peripheral blood. These receptors all stem from a human donor with melanoma. CDR3s include the opening cysteine and the closing phenylalanine or tryptophan. The D gene is left open where the match is weak. Clone size is shown for a subset of rows, as once, few, many or a class of expanded clone.

size | J | V | D | DNA | CDR3
. | TRBJ2-1 | TRBV7-6 | . | TGTGCCAGCAGCTTAGAGACGAGCTCCTACAATGAGCAGTTCTTC | CASSLETSSYNEQFF
. | TRBJ1-4 | TRBV4-3 | . | TGCGCCAGCAGCCAAGACAACGGAGAAAAACTGTTTTTT | CASSQDNGEKLFF
. | TRBJ2-1 | TRBV15 | TRBD2 | TGTGCCACCAGCAGCACTCTCGGACTAGCGGGGAATGAGCAGTTCTTC | CATSSTLGLAGNEQFF
. | TRBJ2-7 | TRBV4-3 | . | TGCGCCAGCAGCCAAGACTGGACAGAGTTCTACGAGCAGTACTTC | CASSQDWTEFYEQYF
. | TRBJ2-7 | TRBV7-9 | TRBD1 | TGTGCCAGCAGCAAGGGACAGGGTATTGACGAGCAGTACTTC | CASSKGQGIDEQYF
. | TRBJ2-7 | TRBV6-5 | . | TGTGCCAGCAGTTACTCGCCGGGGGGCGGTACCTACGAGCAGTACTTC | CASSYSPGGGTYEQYF
. | TRBJ1-1 | TRBV11-2 | . | TGTGCCAGCAGCGGACGAGGGGTGACTGAAGCTTTCTTT | CASSGRGVTEAFF
. | TRBJ2-3 | TRBV10-3 | . | TGTGCCATCACCGGAGATCCGAGAGATACGCAGTATTTT | CAITGDPRDTQYF
. | TRBJ2-2 | TRBV4-1 | . | TGCGCCAGCAGCCGACAACTACAGGCTCTATCCGGGGAGCTGTTTTTT | CASSRQLQALSGELFF
. | TRBJ2-3 | TRBV5-5 | TRBD1 | TGTGCCAGCAGCCACCAACAGGGGGCATATGCAGATACGCAGTATTTT | CASSHQQGAYADTQYF
. | TRBJ2-3 | TRBV19 | TRBD2 | TGTGCCAGTAGTATCGAGCGGGGTAGCACAGATACGCAGTATTTT | CASSIERGSTDTQYF
. | TRBJ1-4 | TRBV23-1 | TRBD1 | TGCGCCACCAGGACAAGGGGGCGTAATTATCGAAATGAAAAACTGTTTTTT | CATRTRGRNYRNEKLFF
. | TRBJ2-5 | TRBV5-6 | TRBD2 | TGTGCCAGCAGCTTGGGACTAGCGGGGGTAGGGACCCAGTACTTC | CASSLGLAGVGTQYF
. | TRBJ2-1 | TRBV5-4 | TRBD2 | TGTGCCAGCAGGGGGACTAGCGGGGGGAGGAACAATGAGCAGTTCTTC | CASRGTSGGRNNEQFF
. | TRBJ2-5 | TRBV10-1 | . | TGCGCCAGCAGTGCCGATCCCCAAGAGACCCAGTACTTC | CASSADPQETQYF
. | TRBJ1-1 | TRBV7-2 | . | TGTGCCAGCAGCTTGGGACACGCGAACACTGAAGCTTTCTTT | CASSLGHANTEAFF
. | TRBJ2-1 | TRBV6-4 | TRBD1 | TGTGCCAGCAGTGACTCCCAGGGGGCTAGTTACAATGAGCAGTTCTTC | CASSDSQGASYNEQFF
once | TRBJ1-4 | TRBV5-6 | . | TGTGCCAGCAGCTTGGTAGGGGTTGAAAAACTGTTTTTT | CASSLVGVEKLFF
. | TRBJ1-1 | TRBV6-6 | . | TGTGCCAGCACTGACGCTGAAGCTTTCTTT | CASTDAEAFF
. | TRBJ2-7 | TRBV18 | TRBD2 | TGTGCCAGCTCACCGCGGGGACCTCGGACTAGCTACGAGCAGTACTTC | CASSPRGPRTSYEQYF
. | TRBJ2-7 | TRBV28 | . | TGTGCCAGCAGTTCCCCCGGCTCCTACGAGCAGTACTTC | CASSSPGSYEQYF
. | TRBJ2-5 | TRBV11-3 | TRBD2 | TGTGCCAGCAGCGGGGGGGGAGAGACCCAGTACTTC | CASSGGGETQYF
few | TRBJ2-7 | TRBV9 | TRBD1 | TGTGCCAGCGGGACAGGGAATCCCTACGAGCAGTACTTC | CASGTGNPYEQYF
. | TRBJ1-3 | TRBV2 | TRBD1 | TGTGCCAGCAGTAGACAGGGGGCTGGAAACACCATATATTTT | CASSRQGAGNTIYF